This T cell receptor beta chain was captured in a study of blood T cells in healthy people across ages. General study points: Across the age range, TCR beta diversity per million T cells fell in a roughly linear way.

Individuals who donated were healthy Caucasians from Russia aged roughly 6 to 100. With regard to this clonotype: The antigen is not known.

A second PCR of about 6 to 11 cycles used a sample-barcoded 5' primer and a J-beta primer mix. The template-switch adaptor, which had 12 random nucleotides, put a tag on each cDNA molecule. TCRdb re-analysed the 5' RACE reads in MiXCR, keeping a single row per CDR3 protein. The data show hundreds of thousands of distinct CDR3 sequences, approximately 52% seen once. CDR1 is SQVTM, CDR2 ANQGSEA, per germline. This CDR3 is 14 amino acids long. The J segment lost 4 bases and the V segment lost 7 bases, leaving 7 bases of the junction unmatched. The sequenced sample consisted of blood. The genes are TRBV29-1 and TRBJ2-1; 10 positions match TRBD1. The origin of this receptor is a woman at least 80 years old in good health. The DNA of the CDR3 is TGCAGCGGCGGGACAGGGGAGTCGTACAATGAGCAGTTCTTC. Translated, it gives CSGGTGESYNEQFF.